This T cell receptor (beta chain) was sequenced for a study of blood T cells in healthy people across ages. Every donor contributed about 10 milliliters of peripheral blood by blood draw. Each sample had at least 6.5 million PBMCs isolated. The use of a sample-barcoded 5' primer and a J-beta primer mix characterized a second PCR of about 6 to 12 cycles. MiXCR, run by TCRdb on the 5' RACE reads, gives a single entry per CDR3 protein. Of around 1.5 million distinct CDR3 sequences listed, roughly 40% are singletons. Input material: blood. This sequence originates from a woman between 18 and 30 years old in good health.

CDR3 coding DNA: TGTGCCAGCAGAGCCGGACTAGCGAGCACCGGGGAGCTGTTTTTT. Amino acids: CASRAGLASTGELFF. The chain links TRBV6-5 to TRBJ2-2, with 9 bases aligning to TRBD2. CDR1 MNHEY and CDR2 SVGAGI come from the germline V gene. V lost 6 bases, J lost 4 bases, and 6 bases stayed unmatched. This CDR3 has 15 residues.